This T cell receptor beta chain was retrieved from a study of blood T cells in healthy people across ages. To note about this clonotype: What it binds is not known.

Sample-barcoded 5' priming and a J-beta primer mix drove a second PCR of about 7 to 11 cycles. A single record per CDR3 protein comes from TCRdb applying MiXCR to the 5' RACE reads. The sample carries 1.5 million to 2 million distinct CDR3 sequences, 35% to 50% recorded once. Regarding the study as a whole: The long-lived group displayed more naive CD4+ cells, plus higher diversity, than the aged donors did.

V was trimmed by 7 bases and J by 0 bases, leaving 12 bases between them. Per germline, CDR1 SQVTM and CDR2 ANQGSEA. CDR3 size: 13 residues. The clonotype originates from a human donor in good health. Source material: blood. The genes are TRBV29-1 and TRBJ1-1; D is uncertain. Here the CDR3 DNA reads TGCAGCGCGGAGGGCAGGCTGAACACTGAAGCTTTCTTT. Protein product: CSAEGRLNTEAFF. Complete variable domain (other parts from reference TRBV29-1 and TRBJ1-1): SAVISQKPSRDICQRGTSLTIQCQVDSQVTMMFWYRQQPGQSLTLIATANQGSEATYESGFVIDKFPISRPNLTFSTLTVSNMSPEDSSIYLCSAEGRLNTEAFFGQGTRLTVV.